Following are 19 T cell receptor beta chains from one sample sequenced in a study of early T cells in non-severe SARS-CoV-2 infection. TCRdb independently ran MiXCR on the 5' RACE reads; one entry per CDR3 protein. This sample carries tens of thousands of distinct CDR3 sequences, 5.5% to 7.5% of them seen once, and the ten largest clones take around 12%. Sequencing input: whole blood. These receptors originate from an adult who was a healthcare worker with PCR-confirmed SARS-CoV-2 infection or an uninfected control (not recorded which).

This clonotype showed up just a few times. The rearrangement links TRBV2 to TRBJ2-1; D ambiguous. CDR1 is SNHLY, CDR2 FYNNEI, per germline. The ends were cut back, 7 bases at V and 5 bases at J, with 12 bases in the middle. There are 13 residues in the CDR3. The CDR3 spells CASTTFPNNEQFF. For the CDR3, the DNA is TGTGCCAGCACGACTTTCCCTAACAATGAGCAGTTCTTC.

This clonotype has ten or more counts. The chain recombines TRBV20-1 with TRBJ1-1; possibly TRBD1 for D (5 bases). CDR3 length equals 14 residues. CDR1 and CDR2 from the germline V gene are DFQATT and SNEGSKA (reference sequence). Deletions cut 6 bases from V and 2 bases from J, with 16 bases between. This chain's CDR3 is CSATRPGSNTEAFF. Written as DNA, the CDR3 is TGCAGTGCAACCCGGCCAGGGAGTAACACTGAAGCTTTCTTT.

The chain links TRBV19 to TRBJ2-3; 7 bases are shared with TRBD1. Germline values: CDR1 LNHDA, CDR2 SQIVND (reference sequence). The CDR3 is made up of 15 amino acids. Germline trimming cut 5 bases from V and 2 bases from J; bases unmatched to any gene: 7. The CDR3, as DNA: TGTGCCAGTAGTGACCCGGGACAGCACACAGATACGCAGTATTTT. It translates to CASSDPGQHTDTQYF.

This clonotype has a count of ten or more. This rearrangement joins TRBV20-1 to TRBJ2-7; 7 bases align to TRBD1. CDR1 DFQATT and CDR2 SNEGSKA come from the germline V gene (reference sequence). With 3 bases clipped from V and 5 bases from J, the junction kept 10 bases outside the gene matches. The CDR3 runs to 14 residues. The CDR3 DNA reads as TGCAGTGCTAGGAAAACAGGGGCCGGGGACGAGCAGTACTTC. It specifies CSARKTGAGDEQYF.

This clonotype was detected many times. The chain carries TRBV19 and TRBJ2-1; 12 nucleotides line up with TRBD2. Germline values: CDR1 LNHDA, CDR2 SQIVND (reference sequence). Trimming cost V 7 bases and J 7 bases; bases outside gene matches: 8. This CDR3 has 15 amino acids. CDR3 nucleotide sequence: TGTGCCAGTAAGCTAGCGGGGGGGCGGTCTAATGAGCAGTTCTTC. The encoded protein is CASKLAGGRSNEQFF.

This clonotype was observed at least ten times. V and J are TRBV29-1 and TRBJ1-5; D remains ambiguous. The CDR3 runs to 12 residues. Germline lookup yields CDR1 SQVTM and CDR2 ANQGSEA. V was pared by 7 bases and J by 2 bases, with 9 bases between. CDR3 bases: TGCAGCGCCACAGACGGCAATCAGCCCCAGCATTTT. It is translated as CSATDGNQPQHF. The variable domain in full, completed from reference TRBV29-1 and TRBJ1-5, reads SAVISQKPSRDICQRGTSLTIQCQVDSQVTMMFWYRQQPGQSLTLIATANQGSEATYESGFVIDKFPISRPNLTFSTLTVSNMSPEDSSIYLCSATDGNQPQHFGDGTRLSIL.

This clonotype showed up just a few times. The chain joins TRBV7-8 to TRBJ1-2; the match to TRBD1 covers 7 bases. CDR3 length: 16 residues. Trimming removed 1 base from V and 2 bases from J; junction bases left unmatched: 7. Germline CDR1 reads SGHVS; CDR2 reads FQNEAQ. In DNA, the CDR3 is TGTGCCAGCAGCTTAGGGGGCCAAGGGGGCAACTATGGCTACACCTTC. This codes for CASSLGGQGGNYGYTF.

This clonotype came up many times. This chain uses TRBV10-2 with TRBJ1-5; maybe TRBD1 (5 bases). Germline assignment: CDR1 WSHSY and CDR2 SAAADI. Trimming cost V 2 bases and J 7 bases, with 12 bases left between them. The CDR3 spans 14 residues. CDR3 bases: TGCGCCAGCAGTGAGGGGGCCACGAACCAGCCCCAGCATTTT. Translation: CASSEGATNQPQHF.

The chain carries TRBV5-4 and TRBJ2-5; a weak D match, TRBD2 (6 bases). The CDR3 runs 12 residues. The V gene's germline CDR1 is SGHNT and CDR2 YYREEE (reference sequence). The V end lost 0 bases, the J end lost 9 bases, and 9 bases lay between the germline ends. As DNA, the CDR3 is TGTGCCAGCAGCTTGGGTCCTAGCGCCCAGTACTTC. It yields the protein CASSLGPSAQYF.

This clonotype was counted between two and nine times. This chain uses TRBV5-1 with TRBJ2-7, with 8 bases matching TRBD1. Looked up from germline, CDR1 is SGHRS and CDR2 is YFSETQ. The CDR3 consists of 14 residues. V was pared by 4 bases and J by 2 bases, with 5 bases of the junction left unmatched. Here the CDR3 DNA reads TGCGCCAGCAGCCCCGGGACAGGCACCTACGAGCAGTACTTC. Translation: CASSPGTGTYEQYF.

At least ten counts were recorded for this clonotype. The V and J genes are TRBV12-3 or TRBV12-4 and TRBJ2-1; 12 nucleotides line up with TRBD2. This CDR3 spans 18 amino acids. V was pared by 6 bases and J by 0 bases, with 9 bases of the junction left unmatched. CDR3 coding DNA: TGTGCCAGCAGCCTAAGGACTAGCGGGGTGAGCTCCTACAATGAGCAGTTCTTC. It specifies CASSLRTSGVSSYNEQFF.

The chain carries TRBV6-4 and TRBJ2-5; D remains ambiguous. Germline V gives CDR1 MRHNA, CDR2 SNTAGT. This CDR3 is 20 amino acids long. Trimming removed 0 bases from V and 2 bases from J, with 25 bases in between. The chain's CDR3 is CASSDSGSDGGEDDQETQYF. DNA for the CDR3: TGTGCCAGCAGTGACTCTGGCTCGGACGGCGGCGAAGACGATCAAGAGACCCAGTACTTC.

The table lists this clonotype with a few counts. V usage is TRBV5-1 and J usage is TRBJ2-7, with 10 bases aligning to TRBD1. The CDR3 runs to 14 residues. CDR1 and CDR2 (germline): SGHRS, YFSETQ. The V gene end was trimmed by 4 bases and the J gene end by 7 bases; junction bases not matched to a gene: 8. The CDR3 reads CASSRGQGPTEQYF. Here the CDR3 DNA reads TGCGCCAGCAGCCGGGGACAGGGGCCTACGGAGCAGTACTTC.

This clonotype showed up just a few times. CDR3 sequence (DNA): TGTGCCAGCAGCTTCCCGGGGGCCTACGAGCAGTACTTC. Translating gives CASSFPGAYEQYF. This sequence joins TRBV5-4 and TRBJ2-7, with D maybe TRBD2 (6 bases). Germline V gives CDR1 SGHNT, CDR2 YYREEE (reference sequence). Trimming removed 2 bases at V and 2 bases at J, with 8 bases between. This CDR3 has 13 amino acids.

This clonotype was recorded many times. The chain has TRBV20-1 and TRBJ2-7; 7 bases align to TRBD1. This CDR3 is 16 amino acids long. From germline, CDR1 is DFQATT and CDR2 SNEGSKA (reference sequence). Trimming cost V 0 bases and J 0 bases; bases outside gene matches: 8. The CDR3 DNA follows: TGCAGTGCTAGAGATTGGACAGGAGCCTACTCCTACGAGCAGTACTTC. It specifies CSARDWTGAYSYEQYF.

This clonotype was counted many times. Compared with germline, one end of the junction differs, possibly owing to a read error. V usage is TRBV12-3 or TRBV12-4 and J usage is TRBJ2-1, with TRBD2 matching 8 bases. This CDR3 has 13 amino acids. The CDR3 nucleotides read TGTGCCAGCAGTATAGCGGGGTCGGGTGAGCAGTTCTTC. This sequence encodes CASSIAGSGEQFF.

Ten or more counts support this clonotype. The rearrangement joins TRBV6-6 to TRBJ2-7; 11 positions match TRBD1. The CDR3 consists of 15 residues. V lost 2 bases, J lost 3 bases, and 3 bases stayed unmatched. CDR1 is MNHNY and CDR2 is SVGAGI in the germline V gene (reference sequence). The CDR3 DNA follows: TGTGCCAGCAGTTACGCCGGGACAGGGGGCTACGAGCAGTACTTC. Translation gives CASSYAGTGGYEQYF.

This clonotype was seen at least ten times. The rearrangement joins TRBV7-7 to TRBJ2-2, with 10 bases that match TRBD2. The V and J ends lost 5 bases and 1 base, in that order; junction bases with no gene match: 10. CDR1 is SSHAT and CDR2 is FNYEAQ in the germline V gene (reference sequence). This CDR3 contains 18 residues. For the CDR3, the DNA is TGTGCCAGCAGCCCCGTACCGGGACTAGCGAAGAACACCGGGGAGCTGTTTTTT. The encoded protein is CASSPVPGLAKNTGELFF.

This clonotype was detected only a few times. The V call is TRBV4-3, the J call TRBJ2-7, with 10 bases identical to TRBD1. The CDR3 is 14 residues long. The germline gives CDR1 LGHNA, CDR2 YSLEER. Trimming took 1 base from V and 5 from J; bases not matched to a gene: 2. The CDR3 reads CASSQGGTGDEQYF. The DNA for the CDR3 is TGCGCCAGCAGCCAAGGGGGGACAGGGGACGAGCAGTACTTC.